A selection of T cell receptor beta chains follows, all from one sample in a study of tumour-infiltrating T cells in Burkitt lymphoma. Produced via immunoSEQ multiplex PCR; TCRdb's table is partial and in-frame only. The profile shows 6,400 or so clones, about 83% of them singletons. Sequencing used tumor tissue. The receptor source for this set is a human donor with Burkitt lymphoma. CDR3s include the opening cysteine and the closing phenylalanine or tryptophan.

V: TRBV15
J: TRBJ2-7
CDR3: CATSRDPLNEQYF

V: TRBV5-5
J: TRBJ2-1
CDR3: CASSLNSGGAFDEQFF

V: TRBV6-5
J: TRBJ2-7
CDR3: CASSYSWTSSDQYF

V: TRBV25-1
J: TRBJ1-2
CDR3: CASSEYGGAVRGYTF

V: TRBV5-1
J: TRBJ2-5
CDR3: CASSLDRRVADQETQYF

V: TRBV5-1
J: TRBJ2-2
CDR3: CASSLRPDRGQTPRELFF

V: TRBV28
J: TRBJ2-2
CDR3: CASSFLGRINTGELFF

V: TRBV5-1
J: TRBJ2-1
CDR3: CASSSQGYEQFF

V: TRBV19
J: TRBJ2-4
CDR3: CASQGQGTIQYF

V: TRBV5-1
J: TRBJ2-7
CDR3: CASSLGPGKRTSYEQYF

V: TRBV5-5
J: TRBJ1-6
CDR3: CASSLGLDRVDSPLHF

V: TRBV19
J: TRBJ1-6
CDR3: CASSIEGGANSPLHF

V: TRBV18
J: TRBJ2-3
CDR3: CASSPGLTVTDTQYF

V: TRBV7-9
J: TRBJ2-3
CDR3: CASSLVYGTYTDTQYF

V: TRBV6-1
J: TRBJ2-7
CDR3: CASTPGTGGYEQYF

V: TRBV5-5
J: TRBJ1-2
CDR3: CASSLVAGYTF

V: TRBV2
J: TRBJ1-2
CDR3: CASSPGQKIHYGYTF

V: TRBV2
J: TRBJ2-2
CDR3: CASSGTRPTGELFF

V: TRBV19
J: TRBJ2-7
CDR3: CASALGPYF

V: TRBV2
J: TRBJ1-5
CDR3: CASSEKSVAIQPQHF

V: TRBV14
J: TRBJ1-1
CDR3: CASSQNRGPGEAFF

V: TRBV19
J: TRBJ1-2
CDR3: CASTMMAASGNGYTF

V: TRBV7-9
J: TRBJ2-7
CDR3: CASSPQTGHEQYF

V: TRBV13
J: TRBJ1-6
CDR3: CASNSPTSDSPLHF

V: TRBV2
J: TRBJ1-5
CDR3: CASSEDRGLVQPQHF

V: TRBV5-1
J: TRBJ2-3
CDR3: CASSLGLAGEGEPDTQYF

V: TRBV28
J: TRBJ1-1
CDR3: CASSLRRNTEAFF

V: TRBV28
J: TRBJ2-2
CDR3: CASSLWGLGGELFF

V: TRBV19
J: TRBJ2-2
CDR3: CASLQGSPTGELFF

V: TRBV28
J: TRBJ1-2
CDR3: CASSFGGSGYGYTF

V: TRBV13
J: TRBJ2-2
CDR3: CASSLFNTGELFF

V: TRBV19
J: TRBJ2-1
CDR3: CASSIGYVSYNEQFF

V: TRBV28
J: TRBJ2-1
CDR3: CASSSNREGNEQFF

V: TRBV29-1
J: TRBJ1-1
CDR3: CSVYAGYVDYTEAFF

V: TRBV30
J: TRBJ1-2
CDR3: CAWSRFLRYTF

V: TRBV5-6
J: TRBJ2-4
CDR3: CASSTGHGGAKNIQYF

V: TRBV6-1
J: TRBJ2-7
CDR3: CASSTGTVTYEQYF

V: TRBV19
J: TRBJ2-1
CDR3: CASSSLSGSSYNEQFF

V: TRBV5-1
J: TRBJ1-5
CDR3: CTSSLEAGGNQPQHF

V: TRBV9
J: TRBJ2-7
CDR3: CASSSGDIQHYEQYF

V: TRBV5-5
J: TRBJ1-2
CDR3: CASSFPYGQGAYTF

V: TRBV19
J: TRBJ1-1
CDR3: CASSIDSMNTEAFF

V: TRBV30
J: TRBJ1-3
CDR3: CARSVDSAPGNTIYF

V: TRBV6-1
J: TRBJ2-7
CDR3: CASSPWDGEQYF

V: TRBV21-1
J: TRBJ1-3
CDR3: CASIRTIYF

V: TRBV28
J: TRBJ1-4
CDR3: CASSKQGPEKLFF

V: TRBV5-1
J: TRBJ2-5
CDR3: CASSWQGMVQETQYF

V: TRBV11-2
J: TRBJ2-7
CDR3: CASSLADGAYEQYF

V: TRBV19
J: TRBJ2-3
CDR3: CASRIAVAGATQYF

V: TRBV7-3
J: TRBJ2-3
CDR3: CASSPLGDTQYF

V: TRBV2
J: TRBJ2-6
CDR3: CASSESPSGANVLTF

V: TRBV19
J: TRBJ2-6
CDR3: CASSLPRTGGSGANVLTF

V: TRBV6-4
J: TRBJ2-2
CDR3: CASSDGTSGDTGELFF

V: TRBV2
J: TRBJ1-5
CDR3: CASSGSGGNQPQHF

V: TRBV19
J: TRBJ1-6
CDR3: CARLEGRGSPLHF